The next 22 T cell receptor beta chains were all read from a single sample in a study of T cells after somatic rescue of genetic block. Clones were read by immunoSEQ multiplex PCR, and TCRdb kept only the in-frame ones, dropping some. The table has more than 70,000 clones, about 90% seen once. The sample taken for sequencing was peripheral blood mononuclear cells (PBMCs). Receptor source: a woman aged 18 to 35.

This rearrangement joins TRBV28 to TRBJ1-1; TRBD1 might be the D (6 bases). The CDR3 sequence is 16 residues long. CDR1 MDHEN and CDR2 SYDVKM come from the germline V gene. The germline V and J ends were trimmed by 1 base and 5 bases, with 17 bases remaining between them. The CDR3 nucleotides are TGTGCCAGCAGTTTATTGAAGGGGGAGGTCGGGACTGAAGCTTTCTTT. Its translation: CASSLLKGEVGTEAFF.

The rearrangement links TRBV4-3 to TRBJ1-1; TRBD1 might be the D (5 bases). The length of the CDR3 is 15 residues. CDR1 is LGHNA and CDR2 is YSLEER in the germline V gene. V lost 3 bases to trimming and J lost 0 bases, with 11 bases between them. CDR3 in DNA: TGCGCCAGCAGCCAGGGGGGTGGTATGAACACTGAAGCTTTCTTT. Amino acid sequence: CASSQGGGMNTEAFF.

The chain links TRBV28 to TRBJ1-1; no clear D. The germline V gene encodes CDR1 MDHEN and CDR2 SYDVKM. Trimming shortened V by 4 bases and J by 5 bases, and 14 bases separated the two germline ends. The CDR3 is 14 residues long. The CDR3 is CASSWVGVGTEAFF. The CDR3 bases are TGTGCCAGCAGTTGGGTCGGGGTCGGAACTGAAGCTTTCTTT.

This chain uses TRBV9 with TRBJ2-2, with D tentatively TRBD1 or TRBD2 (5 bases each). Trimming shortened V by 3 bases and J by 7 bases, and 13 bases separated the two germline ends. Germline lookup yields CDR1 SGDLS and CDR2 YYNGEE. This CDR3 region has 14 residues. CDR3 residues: CASSGGTRGGELFF. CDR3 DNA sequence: TGTGCCAGCAGCGGAGGGACCCGGGGCGGGGAGCTGTTTTTT.

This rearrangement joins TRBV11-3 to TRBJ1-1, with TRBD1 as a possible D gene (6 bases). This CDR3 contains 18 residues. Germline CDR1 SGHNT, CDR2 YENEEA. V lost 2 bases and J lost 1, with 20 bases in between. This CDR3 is CASSLRGRGRVANTEAFF. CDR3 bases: TGTGCCAGCAGCTTACGTGGCAGGGGCAGGGTGGCGAACACTGAAGCTTTCTTT.

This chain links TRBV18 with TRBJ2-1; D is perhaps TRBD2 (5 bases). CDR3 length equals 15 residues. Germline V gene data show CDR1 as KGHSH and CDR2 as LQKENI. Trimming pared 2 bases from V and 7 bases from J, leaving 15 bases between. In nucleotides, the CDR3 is TGTGCCAGCTCACCAACCCTAGAGGGTAAAAATGAGCAGTTCTTC. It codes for CASSPTLEGKNEQFF.

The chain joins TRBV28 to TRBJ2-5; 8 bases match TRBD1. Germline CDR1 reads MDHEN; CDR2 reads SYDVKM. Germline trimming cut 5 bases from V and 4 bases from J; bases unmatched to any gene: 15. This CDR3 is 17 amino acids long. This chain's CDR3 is CASSRQGPGQRGETQYF. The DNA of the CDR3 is TGTGCCAGCAGTCGACAGGGGCCGGGTCAACGGGGAGAGACCCAGTACTTC.

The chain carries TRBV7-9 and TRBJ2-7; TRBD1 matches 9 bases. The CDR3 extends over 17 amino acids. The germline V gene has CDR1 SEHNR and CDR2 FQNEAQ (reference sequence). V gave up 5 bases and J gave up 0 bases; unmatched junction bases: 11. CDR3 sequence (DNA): TGTGCCAGCAGCCCACCCCCCGTACAGGGGGCCTCCTACGAGCAGTACTTC. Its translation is CASSPPPVQGASYEQYF.

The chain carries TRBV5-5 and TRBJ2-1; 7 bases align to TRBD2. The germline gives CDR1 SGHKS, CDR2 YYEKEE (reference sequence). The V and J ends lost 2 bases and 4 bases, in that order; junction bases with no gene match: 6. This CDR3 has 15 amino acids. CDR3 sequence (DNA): TGTGCCAGCAGCTTAGCGGGGAACCTGTACAATGAGCAGTTCTTC. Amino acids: CASSLAGNLYNEQFF.

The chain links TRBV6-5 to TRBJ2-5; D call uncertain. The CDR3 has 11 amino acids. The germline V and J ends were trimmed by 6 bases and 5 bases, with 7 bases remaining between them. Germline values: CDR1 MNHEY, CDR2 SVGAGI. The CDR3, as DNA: TGTGCCAGCAGCCAATCGGAGACCCAGTACTTC. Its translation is CASSQSETQYF.

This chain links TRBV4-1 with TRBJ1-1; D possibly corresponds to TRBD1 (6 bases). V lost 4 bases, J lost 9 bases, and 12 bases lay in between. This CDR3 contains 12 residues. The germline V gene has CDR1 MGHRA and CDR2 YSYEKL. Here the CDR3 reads CASSRSGAKAFF. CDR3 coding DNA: TGCGCCAGCAGCCGATCAGGGGCTAAAGCTTTCTTT.

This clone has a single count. The CDR3 DNA reads TGTGCCAGTAGTATAGATATCGGCCATACTAACTATGGCTACACCTTC. It encodes CASSIDIGHTNYGYTF. The rearrangement links TRBV19 to TRBJ1-2; no firm D call. Per germline, CDR1 LNHDA and CDR2 SQIVND (reference sequence). Trimming took off 0 bases at V and 0 bases at J, with 11 bases between the two ends. The CDR3 totals 16 residues.

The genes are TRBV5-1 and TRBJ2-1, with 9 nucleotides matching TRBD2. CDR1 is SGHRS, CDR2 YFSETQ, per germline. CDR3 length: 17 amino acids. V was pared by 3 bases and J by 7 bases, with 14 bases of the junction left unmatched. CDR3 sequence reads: CASSSPEGGRDLNEQFF. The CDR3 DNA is TGCGCCAGCAGCTCCCCTGAGGGCGGGAGGGATCTGAATGAGCAGTTCTTC.

The DNA for the CDR3 is TGTGCCAGCAGTTCCCCCCCCGGACAGGGACGGAATTCACCCCTCCACTTT. This codes for CASSSPPGQGRNSPLHF. The chain recombines TRBV27 with TRBJ1-6; TRBD1 matches at 8 bases. This CDR3 comprises 17 residues. With 4 bases clipped from V and 7 bases from J, the junction kept 12 bases outside the gene matches. Germline V lookup: CDR1 MNHEY, CDR2 SMNVEV (reference sequence).

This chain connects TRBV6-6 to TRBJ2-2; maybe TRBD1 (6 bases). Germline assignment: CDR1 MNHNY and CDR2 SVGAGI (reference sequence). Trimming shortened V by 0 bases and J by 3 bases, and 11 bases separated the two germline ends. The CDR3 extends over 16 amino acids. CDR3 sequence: CASSYSTGRDTGELFF. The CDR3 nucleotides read TGTGCCAGCAGTTACTCGACAGGTCGGGACACCGGGGAGCTGTTTTTT.

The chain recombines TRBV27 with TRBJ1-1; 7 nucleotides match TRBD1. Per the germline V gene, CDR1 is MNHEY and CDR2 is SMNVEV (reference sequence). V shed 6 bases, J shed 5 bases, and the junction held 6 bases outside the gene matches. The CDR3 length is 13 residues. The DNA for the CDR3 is TGTGCCAGCAGCGAAAGGGGGCCTACTGAAGCTTTCTTT. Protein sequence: CASSERGPTEAFF.

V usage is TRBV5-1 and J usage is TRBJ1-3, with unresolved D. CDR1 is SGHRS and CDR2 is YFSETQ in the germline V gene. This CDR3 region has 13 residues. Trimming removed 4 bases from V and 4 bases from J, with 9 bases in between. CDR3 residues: CASSPNAGNTIYF. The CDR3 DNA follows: TGCGCCAGCAGCCCCAATGCCGGAAACACCATATATTTT.

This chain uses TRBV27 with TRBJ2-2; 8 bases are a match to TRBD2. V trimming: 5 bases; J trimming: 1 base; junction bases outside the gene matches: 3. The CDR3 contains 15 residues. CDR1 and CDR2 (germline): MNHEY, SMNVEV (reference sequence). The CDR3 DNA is TGTGCCAGCAGTCCACTAGCGGAGAACACCGGGGAGCTGTTTTTT. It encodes CASSPLAENTGELFF.

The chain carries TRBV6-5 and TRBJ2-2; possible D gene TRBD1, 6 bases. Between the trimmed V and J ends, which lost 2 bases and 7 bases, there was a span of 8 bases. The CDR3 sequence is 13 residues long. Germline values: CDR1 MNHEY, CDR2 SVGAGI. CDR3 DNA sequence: TGTGCCAGCAGTTACGGACAGTTCGGGGAGCTGTTTTTT. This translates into CASSYGQFGELFF.

CDR3 nucleotides: TGTGCCTGGAGTGTAACAAACAATCAGCCCCAGCATTTT. As protein: CAWSVTNNQPQHF. The V call is TRBV30, the J call TRBJ1-5, with no clear D. The germline CDR1 and CDR2 sequences are GTSNPN and SVGIG (reference sequence). CDR3 length: 13 amino acids. Trimming removed 0 bases from V and 3 bases from J, with 6 bases in between.

The chain's CDR3 is CASSRDPLLGEQYF. Here the CDR3 DNA reads TGCGCCAGCAGCCGGGACCCCCTTCTTGGCGAGCAGTACTTC. This chain links TRBV4-1 with TRBJ2-7; perhaps D is TRBD1 or TRBD2 (5 bases each). The CDR3 consists of 14 residues. CDR1 and CDR2 from the germline V gene are MGHRA and YSYEKL. Trimming shortened V by 4 bases and J by 6 bases, and 16 bases separated the two germline ends.

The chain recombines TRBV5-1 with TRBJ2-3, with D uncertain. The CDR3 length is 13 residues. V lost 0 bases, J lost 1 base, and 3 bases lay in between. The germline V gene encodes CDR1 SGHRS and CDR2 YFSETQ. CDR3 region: CASSLEGTDTQYF. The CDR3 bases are TGCGCCAGCAGCTTGGAAGGCACAGATACGCAGTATTTT.